These 12 T cell receptor beta chains were sequenced from one sample in a study of a mutant IDH1 vaccine in newly diagnosed glioma. Here immunoSEQ multiplex PCR was the method, and the copy in TCRdb shows in-frame clones only, minus some. The data contain tens of thousands of clones, around four fifths of them singletons. Antigen specificity for these receptors is unknown. Time point denoted: week 47, end of study. Every single dose of the vaccine, 300 ug of mutant IDH1 20-mer peptide, came with topical imiquimod. Sequenced material: PBMCs, taken from a glioma patient whose treatment included an IDH1 peptide vaccine. The receptors derive from a man in his forties or fifties with glioma.

This chain joins TRBV19 and TRBJ1-2; D might be TRBD1 (5 bases). The CDR3 contains 12 residues. Trimming took off 11 bases at V and 3 bases at J, with 13 bases between the two ends. Germline values: CDR1 LNHDA, CDR2 SQIVND (reference sequence). This chain's CDR3 is CALWRGDYGYTF. The CDR3 DNA follows: TGTGCCCTTTGGAGGGGAGACTATGGCTACACCTTC.

The chain joins TRBV7-2 to TRBJ1-5, with unresolved D. CDR3 length: 13 residues. Trimming took 8 bases from V and 6 from J, leaving 14 bases between them. CDR1 is SGHTA, CDR2 FQGNSA, per germline. The CDR3 DNA is TGTGCCAGCGAATTTTTGCCGGGTCAGCCCCAGCATTTT. It specifies CASEFLPGQPQHF.

This clone appeared a single time. This chain connects TRBV29-1 to TRBJ2-3, with TRBD2 matching over 13 bases. The CDR3 consists of 18 residues. J gave up 3 bases and V 4 bases, and 13 bases lay outside the gene matches. Germline CDR1 is SQVTM and CDR2 is ANQGSEA. The CDR3 nucleotides are TGCAGCGTTGGGGGGCCGGGACTAGCGGGAAGGAAGACAGATACGCAGTATTTT. This gives the protein CSVGGPGLAGRKTDTQYF.

The V gene is TRBV5-5, the J gene TRBJ2-3; 10 nucleotides line up with TRBD2. The CDR3 spans 19 residues. Germline CDR1 reads SGHKS; CDR2 reads YYEKEE (reference sequence). V shed 4 bases and J 1 base; nucleotides not matched to a gene: 15. The CDR3 DNA reads as TGTGCCAGCAGCCGCTTGGCGGCTAGCGGGAGAAGTGGCACAGATACGCAGTATTTT. Amino acids: CASSRLAASGRSGTDTQYF.

This rearrangement joins TRBV7-2 to TRBJ2-7; D might be TRBD2 (7 bases). This CDR3 region has 14 residues. Germline V gives CDR1 SGHTA, CDR2 FQGNSA. Trimming took off 5 bases at V and 5 bases at J, with 16 bases between the two ends. The CDR3: CASSPQGGAHEQYF. CDR3 nucleotide sequence: TGTGCCAGCAGCCCCCAAGGGGGGGCCCACGAGCAGTACTTC.

The J gene is TRBJ2-5, the V gene TRBV4-2, with TRBD2 matching 14 bases. Germline V gene lookup returns CDR1 LGHNA and CDR2 YNFKEQ. The CDR3 consists of 17 residues. The ends lost 4 bases at V and 4 bases at J; junction bases unmatched: 8. CDR3 sequence: CASSPRGLAGDGETQYF. CDR3 sequence (DNA): TGTGCCAGCAGCCCGCGGGGACTAGCGGGAGATGGAGAGACCCAGTACTTC.

The rearrangement links TRBV18 to TRBJ2-7; D is uncertain. The CDR3 contains 13 residues. Germline V CDR1 and CDR2: KGHSH, LQKENI. The germline V and J ends were trimmed by 2 bases and 2 bases, with 7 bases remaining between them. The DNA for the CDR3 is TGTGCCAGCTCACCAACCACGGCCTACGAGCAGTACTTC. Protein product: CASSPTTAYEQYF.

The J gene is TRBJ2-7, the V gene TRBV27; D gene uncertain. Trimming stripped 1 base from V and 4 bases from J, with 17 bases between. The CDR3 runs 16 residues. CDR1 and CDR2 (germline): MNHEY, SMNVEV (reference sequence). The CDR3 nucleotides are TGTGCCAGCAGTTTATTGGGTGCCCCTGCCCCGTACGAGCAGTACTTC. Translating it yields CASSLLGAPAPYEQYF.

This sequence joins TRBV28 and TRBJ1-4, with 7 positions matching TRBD1. Trimming removed 6 bases from V and 7 bases from J; junction bases left unmatched: 8. The germline CDR1 and CDR2 sequences are MDHEN and SYDVKM. There are 14 residues in the CDR3. CDR3 loop: CASRTGAVGEKLFF. CDR3 DNA: TGTGCCAGCAGAACAGGGGCAGTAGGTGAAAAACTGTTTTTT.

The rearrangement uses TRBV7-2 and TRBJ2-7, with 10 bases lining up with TRBD2. This CDR3 region has 16 residues. The V gene end was trimmed by 5 bases and the J gene end by 4 bases; junction bases not matched to a gene: 11. CDR1 and CDR2 (germline): SGHTA, FQGNSA. DNA of the CDR3: TGTGCCAGCAGCGTGGGAGCGGGAGGGCCTAGTTACGAGCAGTACTTC. Translating it yields CASSVGAGGPSYEQYF.

The J gene is TRBJ2-6, the V gene TRBV6-4, with 7 bases identical to TRBD2. CDR1 and CDR2 (germline): MRHNA, SNTAGT. The CDR3 length is 16 residues. Trimming took 9 bases from V and 0 from J; bases not matched to a gene: 8. The CDR3 reads CASSPAGSSGANVLTF. The CDR3 DNA follows: TGTGCCAGTTCCCCAGCGGGATCCTCTGGGGCCAACGTCCTGACTTTC.

Worth noting for this clone: A read error may produce the germline difference seen at one junction end. V is TRBV7-7 and J is TRBJ2-5; D might be TRBD2 (6 bases). CDR1 is SSHAT and CDR2 is FNYEAQ in the germline V gene (reference sequence). The CDR3 extends over 16 amino acids. As DNA, the CDR3 is TGTGCTAGCAGCTTGAGGGAGGTAGTCGGCGAAGAGACCCAGTACTTC. Translated, it gives CASSLREVVGEETQYF.